This TCR beta chain was sequenced during a study of identical twins. This clonotype was seen repeatedly, ten times or more. MiXCR was run by TCRdb on the 5' RACE reads, yielding one entry per CDR3 protein. The table records approximately 630,000 distinct CDR3 sequences, just over 7% of them present only once. Another study also made use of these data, one on yellow fever vaccine responses in identical twins.

The clonotype originates from a young woman in good health. The specimen was PBMCs.

CDR3 sequence (DNA): TGTGCCAGCAGACCGGGACACAATAGCAATCAGCCCCAGCATTTT. As protein: CASRPGHNSNQPQHF. J is TRBJ1-5 and V is TRBV5-5; a weak D match, TRBD1 (6 bases). Germline V lookup: CDR1 SGHKS, CDR2 YYEKEE (reference sequence). The CDR3 is 15 amino acids. With 5 bases removed from V and 0 bases from J, the gap between germline ends came to 12 bases.